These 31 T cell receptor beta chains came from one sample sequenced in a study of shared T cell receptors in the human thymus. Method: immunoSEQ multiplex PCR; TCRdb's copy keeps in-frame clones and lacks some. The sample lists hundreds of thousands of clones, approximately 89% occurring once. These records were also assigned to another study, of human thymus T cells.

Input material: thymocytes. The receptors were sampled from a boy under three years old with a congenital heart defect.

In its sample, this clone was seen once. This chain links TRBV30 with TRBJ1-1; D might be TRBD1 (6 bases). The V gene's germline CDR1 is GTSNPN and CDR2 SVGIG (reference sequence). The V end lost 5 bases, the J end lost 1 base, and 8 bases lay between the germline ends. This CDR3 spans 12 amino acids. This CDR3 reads CAWRGANTEAFF. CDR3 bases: TGTGCCTGGCGGGGGGCGAACACTGAAGCTTTCTTT.

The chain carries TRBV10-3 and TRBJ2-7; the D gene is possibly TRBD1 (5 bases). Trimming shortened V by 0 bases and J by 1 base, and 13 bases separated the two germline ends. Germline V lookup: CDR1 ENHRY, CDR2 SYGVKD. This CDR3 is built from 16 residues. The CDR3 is CAISESPSKGSYEQYF. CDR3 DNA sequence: TGTGCCATCAGTGAGTCTCCCTCGAAGGGGTCCTACGAGCAGTACTTC.

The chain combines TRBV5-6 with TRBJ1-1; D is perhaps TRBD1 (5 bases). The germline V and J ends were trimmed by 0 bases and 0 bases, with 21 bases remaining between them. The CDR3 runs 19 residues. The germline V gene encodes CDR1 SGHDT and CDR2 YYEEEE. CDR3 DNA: TGTGCCAGCAGCTTGGGGTGGGGCAGACCTTACTCCATGAACACTGAAGCTTTCTTT. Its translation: CASSLGWGRPYSMNTEAFF. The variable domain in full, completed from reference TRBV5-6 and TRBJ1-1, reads DAGVTQSPTHLIKTRGQQVTLRCSPKSGHDTVSWYQQALGQGPQFIFQYYEEEERQRGNFPDRFSGHQFPNYSSELNVNALLLGDSALYLCASSLGWGRPYSMNTEAFFGQGTRLTVV.

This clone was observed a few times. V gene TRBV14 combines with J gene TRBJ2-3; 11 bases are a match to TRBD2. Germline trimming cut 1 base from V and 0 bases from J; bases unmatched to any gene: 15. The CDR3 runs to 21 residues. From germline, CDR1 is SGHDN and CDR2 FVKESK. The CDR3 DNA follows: TGTGCCAGCAGCCAAGTTCCCCTAGCGGGGGGCCCCCATTCGAGCACAGATACGCAGTATTTT. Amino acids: CASSQVPLAGGPHSSTDTQYF.

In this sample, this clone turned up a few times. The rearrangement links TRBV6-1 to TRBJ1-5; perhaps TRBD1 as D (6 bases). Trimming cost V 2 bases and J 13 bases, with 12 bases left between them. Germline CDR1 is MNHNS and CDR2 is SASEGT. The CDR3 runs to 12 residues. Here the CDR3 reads CASSEWGHDQHF. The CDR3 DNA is TGTGCCAGCAGTGAATGGGGACATGATCAGCATTTT.

The CDR3 protein is CASSLGRAGVATDTGELFF. Written as DNA, the CDR3 is TGCGCCAGCAGCTTGGGCAGGGCTGGGGTAGCTACGGACACCGGGGAGCTGTTTTTT. V and J are TRBV5-1 and TRBJ2-2, with a tentative D call TRBD1 (5 bases). This CDR3 is built from 19 residues. V was cut by 0 bases and J by 3 bases, with 21 bases left in between. Germline loops: CDR1 SGHRS, CDR2 YFSETQ.

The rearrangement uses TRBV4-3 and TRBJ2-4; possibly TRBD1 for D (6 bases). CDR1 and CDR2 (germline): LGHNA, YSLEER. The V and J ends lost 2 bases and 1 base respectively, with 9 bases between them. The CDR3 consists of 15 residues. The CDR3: CASSQNDRAKNIQYF. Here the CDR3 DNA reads TGCGCCAGCAGCCAAAACGACAGGGCCAAAAACATTCAGTACTTC.

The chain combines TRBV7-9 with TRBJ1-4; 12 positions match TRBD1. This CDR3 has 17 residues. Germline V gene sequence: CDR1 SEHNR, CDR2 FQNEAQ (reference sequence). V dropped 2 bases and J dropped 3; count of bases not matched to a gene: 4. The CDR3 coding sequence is TGTGCCAGCAGCTTAACGGGACAGGGGGCTGCTAATGAAAAACTGTTTTTT. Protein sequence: CASSLTGQGAANEKLFF.

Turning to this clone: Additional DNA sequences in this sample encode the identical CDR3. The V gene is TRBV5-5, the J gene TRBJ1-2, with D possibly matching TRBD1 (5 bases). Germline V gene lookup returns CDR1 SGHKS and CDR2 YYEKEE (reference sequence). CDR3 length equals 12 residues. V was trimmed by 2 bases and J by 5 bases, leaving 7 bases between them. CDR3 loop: CASSFSGYGYTF. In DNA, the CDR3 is TGTGCCAGCAGCTTCTCAGGGTATGGCTACACCTTC.

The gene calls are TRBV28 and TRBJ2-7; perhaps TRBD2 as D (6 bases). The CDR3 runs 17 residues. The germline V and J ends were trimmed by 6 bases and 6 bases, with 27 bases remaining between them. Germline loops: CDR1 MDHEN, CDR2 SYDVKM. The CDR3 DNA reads TGTGCCAGCAGAAATCCCCGTGAGGGAGGAGGTCTGTGCGAGCAGTACTTC. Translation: CASRNPREGGGLCEQYF.

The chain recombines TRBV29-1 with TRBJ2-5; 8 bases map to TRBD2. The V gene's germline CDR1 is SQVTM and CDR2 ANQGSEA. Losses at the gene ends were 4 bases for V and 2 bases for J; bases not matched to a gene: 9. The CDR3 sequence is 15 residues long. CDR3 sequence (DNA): TGCAGCGTTGTGTTAGCGGGGCGGTTGCAAGAGACCCAGTACTTC. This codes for CSVVLAGRLQETQYF.

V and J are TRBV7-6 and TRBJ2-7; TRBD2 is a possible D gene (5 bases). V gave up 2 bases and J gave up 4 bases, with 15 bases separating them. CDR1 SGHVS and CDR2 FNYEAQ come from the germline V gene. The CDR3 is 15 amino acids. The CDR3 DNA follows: TGTGCCAGCAGCTTACTTCCCGGGGATCCATACGAGCAGTACTTC. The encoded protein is CASSLLPGDPYEQYF. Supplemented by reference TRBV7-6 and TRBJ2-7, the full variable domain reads GAGVSQSPRYKVTKRGQDVALRCDPISGHVSLYWYRQALGQGPEFLTYFNYEAQQDKSGLPNDRFSAERPEGSISTLTIQRTEQRDSAMYRCASSLLPGDPYEQYFGPGTRLTVT.

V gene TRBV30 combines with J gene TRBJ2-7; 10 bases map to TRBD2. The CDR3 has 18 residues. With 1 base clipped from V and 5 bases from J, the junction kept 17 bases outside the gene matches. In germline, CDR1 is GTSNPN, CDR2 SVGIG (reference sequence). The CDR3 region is CAWSAPLIPSGRGHEQYF. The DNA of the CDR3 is TGTGCCTGGAGTGCCCCCCTTATTCCTAGCGGGAGAGGGCACGAGCAGTACTTC.

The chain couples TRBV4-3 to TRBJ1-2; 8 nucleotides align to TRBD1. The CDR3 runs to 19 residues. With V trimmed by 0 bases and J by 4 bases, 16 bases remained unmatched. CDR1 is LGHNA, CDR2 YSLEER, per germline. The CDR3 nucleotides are TGCGCCAGCAGCCAAGATATCAGACAGGGGCATCCTACTACCTATGGCTACACCTTC. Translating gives CASSQDIRQGHPTTYGYTF.

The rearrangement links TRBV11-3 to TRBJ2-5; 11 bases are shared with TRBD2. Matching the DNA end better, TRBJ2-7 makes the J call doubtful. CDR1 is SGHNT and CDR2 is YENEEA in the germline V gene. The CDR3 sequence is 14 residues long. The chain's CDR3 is CASSPTTSGGEQYF. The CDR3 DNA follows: TGTGCCAGCAGCCCTACTACTAGCGGGGGCGAGCAGTACTTC.

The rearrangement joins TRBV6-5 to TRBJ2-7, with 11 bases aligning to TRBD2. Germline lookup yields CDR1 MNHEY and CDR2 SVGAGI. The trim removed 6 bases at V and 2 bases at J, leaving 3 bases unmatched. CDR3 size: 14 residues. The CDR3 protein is CASRTTSGAYEQYF. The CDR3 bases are TGTGCCAGCAGGACGACTAGCGGGGCCTACGAGCAGTACTTC.

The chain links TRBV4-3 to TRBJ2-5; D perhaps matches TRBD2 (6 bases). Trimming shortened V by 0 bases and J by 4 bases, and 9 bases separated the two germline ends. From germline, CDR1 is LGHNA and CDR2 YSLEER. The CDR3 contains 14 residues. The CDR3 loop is CASSQDYGGETQYF. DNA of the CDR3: TGCGCCAGCAGCCAAGATTACGGGGGAGAGACCCAGTACTTC.

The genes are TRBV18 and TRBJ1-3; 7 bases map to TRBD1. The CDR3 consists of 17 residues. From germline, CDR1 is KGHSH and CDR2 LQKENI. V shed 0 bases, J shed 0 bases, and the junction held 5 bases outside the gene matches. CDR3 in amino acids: CASSPPAGQISGNTIYF. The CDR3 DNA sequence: TGTGCCAGCTCACCACCCGCGGGACAGATCTCTGGAAACACCATATATTTT.

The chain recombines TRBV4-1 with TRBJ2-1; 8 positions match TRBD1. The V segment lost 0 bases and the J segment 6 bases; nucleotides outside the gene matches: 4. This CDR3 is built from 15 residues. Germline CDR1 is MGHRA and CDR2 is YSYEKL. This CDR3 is CASSQEDRVGNEQFF. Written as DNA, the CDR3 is TGCGCCAGCAGCCAAGAGGACAGGGTGGGCAATGAGCAGTTCTTC.

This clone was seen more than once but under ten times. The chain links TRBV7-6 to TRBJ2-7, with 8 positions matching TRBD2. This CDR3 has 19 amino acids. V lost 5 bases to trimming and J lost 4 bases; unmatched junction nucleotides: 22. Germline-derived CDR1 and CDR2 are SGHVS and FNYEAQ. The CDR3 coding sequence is TGTGCCAGCAGCGTACCAGCGGGAGATAAGTTAGGGGGGGATTACGAGCAGTACTTC. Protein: CASSVPAGDKLGGDYEQYF.

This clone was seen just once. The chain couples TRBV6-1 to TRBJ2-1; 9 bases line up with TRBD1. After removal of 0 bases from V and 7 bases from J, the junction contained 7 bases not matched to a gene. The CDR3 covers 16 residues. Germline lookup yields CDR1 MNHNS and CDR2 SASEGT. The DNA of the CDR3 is TGTGCCAGCAGTGAAGCTCGGGACAGGGATTCAAATGAGCAGTTCTTC. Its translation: CASSEARDRDSNEQFF.

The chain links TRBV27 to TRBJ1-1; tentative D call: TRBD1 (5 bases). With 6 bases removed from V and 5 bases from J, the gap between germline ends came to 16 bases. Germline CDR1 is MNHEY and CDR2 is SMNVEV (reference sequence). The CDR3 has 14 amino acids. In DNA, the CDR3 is TGTGCCAGCAGGGGGGGGATTGCCAGTACTGAAGCTTTCTTT. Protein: CASRGGIASTEAFF.

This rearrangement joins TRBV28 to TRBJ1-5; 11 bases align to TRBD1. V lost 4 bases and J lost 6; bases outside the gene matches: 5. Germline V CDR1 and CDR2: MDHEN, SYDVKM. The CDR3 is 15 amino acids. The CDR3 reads CASSSGTGGFQPQHF. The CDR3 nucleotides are TGTGCCAGCAGTTCCGGGACAGGGGGTTTTCAGCCCCAGCATTTT.

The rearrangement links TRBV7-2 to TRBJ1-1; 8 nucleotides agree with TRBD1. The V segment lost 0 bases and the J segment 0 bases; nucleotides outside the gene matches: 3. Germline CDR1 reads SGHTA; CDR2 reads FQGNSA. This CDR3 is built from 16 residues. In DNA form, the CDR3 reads TGTGCCAGCAGCTTAGCGGACAGGGATATGAACACTGAAGCTTTCTTT. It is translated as CASSLADRDMNTEAFF.

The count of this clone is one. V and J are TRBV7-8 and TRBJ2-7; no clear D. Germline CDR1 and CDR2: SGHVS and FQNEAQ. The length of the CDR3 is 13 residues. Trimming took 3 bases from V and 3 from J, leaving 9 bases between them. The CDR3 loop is CASSFGQIYEQYF. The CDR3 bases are TGTGCCAGCAGCTTTGGGCAGATCTACGAGCAGTACTTC.

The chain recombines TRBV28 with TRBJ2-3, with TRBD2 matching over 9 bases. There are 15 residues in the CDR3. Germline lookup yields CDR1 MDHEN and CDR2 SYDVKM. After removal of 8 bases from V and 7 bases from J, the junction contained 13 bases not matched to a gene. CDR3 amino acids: CASGLPGLASYTQYF. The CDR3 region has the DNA TGTGCCAGCGGCTTGCCCGGACTAGCGTCATATACGCAGTATTTT.

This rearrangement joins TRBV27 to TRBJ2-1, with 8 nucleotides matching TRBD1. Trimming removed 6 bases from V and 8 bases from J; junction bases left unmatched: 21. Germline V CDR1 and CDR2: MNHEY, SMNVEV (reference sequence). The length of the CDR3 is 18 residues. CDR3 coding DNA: TGTGCCAGCAGCGGGACAGGAGGATTTAAAGATAGAGGCGATGAGCAGTTCTTC. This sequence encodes CASSGTGGFKDRGDEQFF.

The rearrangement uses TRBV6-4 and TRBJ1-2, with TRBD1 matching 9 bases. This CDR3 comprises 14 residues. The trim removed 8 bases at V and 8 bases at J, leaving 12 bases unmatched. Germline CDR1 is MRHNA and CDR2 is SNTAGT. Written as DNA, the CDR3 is TGTGCCAGCTCACCCGGGACAGGGTTTCGGGGCTACACCTTC. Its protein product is CASSPGTGFRGYTF.

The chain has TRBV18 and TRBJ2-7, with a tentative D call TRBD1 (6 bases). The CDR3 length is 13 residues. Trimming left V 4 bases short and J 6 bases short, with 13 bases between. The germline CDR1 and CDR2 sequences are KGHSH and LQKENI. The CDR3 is CASSHEQGFEQYF. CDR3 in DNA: TGTGCCAGCTCACACGAACAGGGCTTCGAGCAGTACTTC.

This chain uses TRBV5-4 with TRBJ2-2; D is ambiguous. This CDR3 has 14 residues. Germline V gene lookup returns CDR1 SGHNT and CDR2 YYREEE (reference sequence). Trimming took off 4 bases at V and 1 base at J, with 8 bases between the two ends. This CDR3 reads CASSRQVNTGELFF. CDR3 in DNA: TGTGCCAGCAGCAGGCAGGTGAACACCGGGGAGCTGTTTTTT.

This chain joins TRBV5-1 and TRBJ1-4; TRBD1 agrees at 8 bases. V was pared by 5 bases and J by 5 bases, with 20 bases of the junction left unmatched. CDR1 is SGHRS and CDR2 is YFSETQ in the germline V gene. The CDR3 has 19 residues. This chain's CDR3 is CASSAKCQDRDNRNEKLFF. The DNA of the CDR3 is TGCGCCAGCAGTGCGAAATGCCAGGACAGGGACAATAGGAATGAAAAACTGTTTTTT.